This T cell receptor (beta chain) is from a study of blood T cells in healthy people across ages. This clonotype was recorded a few times. The authors ran a second PCR of roughly 7 to 11 cycles using a sample-barcoded 5' primer and a J-beta primer mix. The template-switch adaptor was a 5' adaptor with 12 random nucleotides. It tagged each cDNA molecule. One entry per CDR3 protein, called by TCRdb with MiXCR from the 5' RACE reads. Counted here are 760,000 or so distinct CDR3 sequences, roughly 25% occurring once; the ten biggest clones make up 8% to 10%. This CDR3 spans 12 amino acids. The V gene's germline CDR1 is SQVTM and CDR2 ANQGSEA. With 5 bases clipped from V and 4 bases from J, the junction kept 5 bases outside the gene matches. These data were likewise used in another study, on T cells of mothers and their children. In that study: Every mother produced more than 10 million TCR beta CDR3 reads, whereas every child provided about 3 million.

The sample comprised blood. The chain uses TRBV29-1 and TRBJ2-7; 7 bases align to TRBD2. This receptor was identified in a boy aged 5 to 17 in good health. CDR3 in DNA: TGCAGCGTTTCAGCGGGACCTTACGAGCAGTACTTC. The encoded protein is CSVSAGPYEQYF.